The source of this T cell receptor beta chain is a study of Graves' ophthalmopathy and Graves' hyperthyroidism. Study as a whole: Peripheral blood was gathered at first diagnosis, ahead of any treatment whatsoever.

The PBMC fraction was derived from 9.5 to 10 ml of fresh peripheral blood. General study results and limits: An approximately 82% specificity and roughly 90% sensitivity were achieved by a 13-signature model that separated ophthalmopathy from stable hyperthyroidism.

This CDR3 spans 13 amino acids. CDR1 is MNHNS and CDR2 is SASEGT in the germline V gene. RNA transcripts served as template for amplifying TCR beta CDR3 sequences. RT-PCR with HTBI primers came first, then second-round multiplex PCR. TCRdb re-called the multiplex PCR reads through MiXCR, storing one row per CDR3 protein. The table shows about 400,000 distinct CDR3 sequences, with over 20% occurring only once. With respect to this clonotype: No antigen is known for it.

This clonotype was obtained from a young woman with stable Graves' hyperthyroidism. Sequencing used peripheral blood. The chain combines TRBV6-1 with TRBJ1-1, with D tentatively TRBD1 (6 bases). This CDR3 is CAGGRHMNTEAFF. CDR3 in DNA: TGTGCGGGGGGCAGACACATGAACACTGAAGCTTTCTTT.